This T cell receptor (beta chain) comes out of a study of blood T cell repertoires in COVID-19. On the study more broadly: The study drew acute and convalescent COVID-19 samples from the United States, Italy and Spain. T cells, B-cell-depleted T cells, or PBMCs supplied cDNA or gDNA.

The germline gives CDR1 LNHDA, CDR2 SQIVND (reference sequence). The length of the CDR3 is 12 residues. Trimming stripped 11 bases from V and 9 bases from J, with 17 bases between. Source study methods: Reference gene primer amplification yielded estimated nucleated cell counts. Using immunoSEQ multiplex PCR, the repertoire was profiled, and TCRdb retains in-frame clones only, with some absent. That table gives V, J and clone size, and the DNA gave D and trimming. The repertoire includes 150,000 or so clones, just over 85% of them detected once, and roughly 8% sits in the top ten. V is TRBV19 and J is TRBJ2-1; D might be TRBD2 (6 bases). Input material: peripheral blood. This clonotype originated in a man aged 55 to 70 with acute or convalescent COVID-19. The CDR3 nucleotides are TGTGCCGTACGGGGGAGTGGGACTGAGCAGTTCTTC. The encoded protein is CAVRGSGTEQFF.